The clone carrying this TCR beta chain was counted many times. The sample is drawn from a study of T cells in Graves' hyperthyroidism and ophthalmopathy. From RNA transcripts, TCR beta CDR3 regions were amplified. A first-round RT-PCR of the TCR CDR3 used the HTBI primer set. TCRdb independently ran MiXCR on the multiplex PCR reads; one entry per CDR3 protein. The sample contains some 760,000 distinct CDR3 sequences, approximately 14% of which appear only once. This CDR3 region has 13 residues. The V gene's germline CDR1 is SGHTA and CDR2 FQGNSA. The germline V and J ends were trimmed by 5 bases and 7 bases, with 14 bases remaining between them.

The rearrangement joins TRBV7-2 to TRBJ1-1; the D gene is possibly TRBD1 (5 bases). Sequencing used blood. This receptor was obtained from a woman in her late teens or twenties with Graves' hyperthyroidism. The CDR3 DNA follows: TGTGCCAGCAGCCCCGACAGTACCGGTGAAGCTTTCTTT. Encoded protein: CASSPDSTGEAFF. The whole variable domain, filled in from reference TRBV7-2 and TRBJ1-1, reads GAGVSQSPSNKVTEKGKDVELRCDPISGHTALYWYRQSLGQGLEFLIYFQGNSAPDKSGLPSDRFSAERTGGSVSTLTIQRTQQEDSAVYLCASSPDSTGEAFFGQGTRLTVV.